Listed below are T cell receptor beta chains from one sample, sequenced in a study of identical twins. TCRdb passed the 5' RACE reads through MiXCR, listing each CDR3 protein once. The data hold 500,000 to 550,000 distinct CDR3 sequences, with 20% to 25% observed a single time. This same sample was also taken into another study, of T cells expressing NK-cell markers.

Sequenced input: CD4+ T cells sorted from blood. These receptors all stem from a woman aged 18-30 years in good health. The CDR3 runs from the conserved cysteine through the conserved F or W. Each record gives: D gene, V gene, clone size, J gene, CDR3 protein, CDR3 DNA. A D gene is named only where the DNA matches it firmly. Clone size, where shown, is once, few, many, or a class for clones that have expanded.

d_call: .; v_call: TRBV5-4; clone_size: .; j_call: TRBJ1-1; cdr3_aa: CASTAMDIGNTEAFF; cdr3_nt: TGTGCCAGCACCGCCATGGATATAGGAAACACTGAAGCTTTCTTT
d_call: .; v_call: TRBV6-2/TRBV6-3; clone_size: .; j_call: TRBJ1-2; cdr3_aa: CASSYYLAAYGYTF; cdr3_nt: TGTGCCAGCAGTTACTATCTGGCAGCCTATGGCTACACCTTC
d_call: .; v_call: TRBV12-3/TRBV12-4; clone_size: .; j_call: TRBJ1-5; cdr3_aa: CASSPRVSNQPQHF; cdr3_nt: TGTGCCAGCAGTCCCAGGGTTAGCAATCAGCCCCAGCATTTT
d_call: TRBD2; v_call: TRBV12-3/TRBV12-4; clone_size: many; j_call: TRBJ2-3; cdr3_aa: CASSPLAGGTDTQYF; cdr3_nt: TGTGCCAGCAGTCCCTTAGCGGGAGGTACAGATACGCAGTATTTT
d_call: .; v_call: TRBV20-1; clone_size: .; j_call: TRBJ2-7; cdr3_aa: CSAVRGGLNEQYF; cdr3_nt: TGCAGTGCTGTCCGAGGGGGTTTAAACGAGCAGTACTTC
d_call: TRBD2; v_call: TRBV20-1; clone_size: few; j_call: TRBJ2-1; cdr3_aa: CSALPSGGENNEQFF; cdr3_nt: TGCAGTGCTCTCCCTAGCGGGGGGGAAAACAATGAGCAGTTCTTC
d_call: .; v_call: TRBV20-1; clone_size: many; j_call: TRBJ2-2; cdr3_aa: CSARDQGANTGELFF; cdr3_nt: TGCAGTGCTAGAGATCAAGGTGCAAACACCGGGGAGCTGTTTTTT
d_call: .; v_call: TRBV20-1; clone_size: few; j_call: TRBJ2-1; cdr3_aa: CSARGGSVTVNEQFF; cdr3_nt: TGCAGTGCTAGAGGAGGTAGCGTAACGGTGAATGAGCAGTTCTTC
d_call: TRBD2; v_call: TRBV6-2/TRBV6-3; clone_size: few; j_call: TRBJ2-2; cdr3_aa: CASTLGGLAGVPGELFF; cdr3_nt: TGTGCCAGCACCTTAGGAGGACTAGCGGGAGTTCCCGGGGAGCTGTTTTTT
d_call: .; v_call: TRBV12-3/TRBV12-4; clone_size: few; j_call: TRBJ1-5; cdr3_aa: CASSLAGRSNQPQHF; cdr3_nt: TGTGCCAGCAGTTTAGCAGGGAGAAGCAATCAGCCCCAGCATTTT
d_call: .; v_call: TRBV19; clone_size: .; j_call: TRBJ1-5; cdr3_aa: CASSIDPEEDQPQHF; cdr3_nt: TGTGCCAGTAGTATAGACCCCGAAGAAGATCAGCCCCAGCATTTT
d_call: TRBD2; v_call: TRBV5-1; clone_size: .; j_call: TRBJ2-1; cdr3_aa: CASSFSGPSYNEQFF; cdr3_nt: TGCGCCAGCAGCTTTAGCGGGCCCTCCTACAATGAGCAGTTCTTC
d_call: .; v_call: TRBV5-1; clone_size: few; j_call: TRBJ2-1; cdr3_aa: CASSTPGSGPYNEQFF; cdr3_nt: TGCGCCAGCAGCACCCCAGGGAGCGGGCCCTACAATGAGCAGTTCTTC
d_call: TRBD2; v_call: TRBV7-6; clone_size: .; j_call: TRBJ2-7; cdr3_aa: CASSPSYSGSPEEQYF; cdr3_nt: TGTGCCAGCAGCCCCTCCTACAGCGGGAGCCCCGAGGAGCAGTACTTC
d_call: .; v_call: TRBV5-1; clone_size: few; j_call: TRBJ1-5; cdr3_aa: CASSLEGVQPQHF; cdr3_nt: TGCGCCAGCAGCTTGGAAGGGGTCCAGCCCCAGCATTTT
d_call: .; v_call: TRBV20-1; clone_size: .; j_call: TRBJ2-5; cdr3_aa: CSARDMGRETQYF; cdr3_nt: TGCAGTGCTAGAGATATGGGGAGGGAGACCCAGTACTTC
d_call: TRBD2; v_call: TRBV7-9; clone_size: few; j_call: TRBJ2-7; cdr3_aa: CATPTGGEYF; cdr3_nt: TGTGCCACCCCGACGGGGGGGGAGTACTTC
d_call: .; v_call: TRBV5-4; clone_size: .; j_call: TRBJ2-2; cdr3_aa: CASSQTPGELFF; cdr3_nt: TGTGCCAGCAGCCAGACCCCGGGCGAGCTGTTTTTT
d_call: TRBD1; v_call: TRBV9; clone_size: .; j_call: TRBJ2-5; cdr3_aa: CASSTRTGGGETQYF; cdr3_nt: TGTGCCAGCAGCACTCGGACAGGGGGGGGAGAGACCCAGTACTTC
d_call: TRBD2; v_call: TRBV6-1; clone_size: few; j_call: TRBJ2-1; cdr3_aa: CASTPHSGSYNEQFF; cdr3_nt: TGTGCCAGCACCCCGCACAGCGGGAGTTACAATGAGCAGTTCTTC
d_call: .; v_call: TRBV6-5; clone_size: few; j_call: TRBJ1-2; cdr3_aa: CASSYDPLRRTGYTF; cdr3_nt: TGTGCCAGCAGTTACGACCCGTTGAGGCGAACTGGCTACACCTTC
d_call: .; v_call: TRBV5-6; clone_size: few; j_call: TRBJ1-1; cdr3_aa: CASSDRRADTEAFF; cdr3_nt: TGTGCCAGCAGCGATCGGCGGGCAGACACTGAAGCTTTCTTT
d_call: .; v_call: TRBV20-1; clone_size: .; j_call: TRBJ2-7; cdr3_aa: CSAPPGGLSEQYF; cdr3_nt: TGCAGTGCCCCTCCCGGGGGGCTCAGCGAGCAGTACTTC
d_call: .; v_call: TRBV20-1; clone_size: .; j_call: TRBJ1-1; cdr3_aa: CSASQGGWDTEAFF; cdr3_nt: TGCAGTGCTAGCCAGGGAGGGTGGGACACTGAAGCTTTCTTT
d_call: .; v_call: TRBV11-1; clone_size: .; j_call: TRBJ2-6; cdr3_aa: CASSLAFGLNSGANVLTF; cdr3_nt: TGTGCCAGCAGCTTAGCTTTCGGACTAAACTCTGGGGCCAACGTCCTGACTTTC
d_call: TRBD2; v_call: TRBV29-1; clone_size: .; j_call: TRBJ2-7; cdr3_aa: CSVEGLAGYEQYF; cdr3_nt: TGCAGCGTAGAGGGACTAGCGGGGTACGAGCAGTACTTC
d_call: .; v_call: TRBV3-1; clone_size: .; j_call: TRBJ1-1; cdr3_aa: CASSEQGRNTEAFF; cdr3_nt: TGTGCCAGCAGCGAACAGGGTCGGAACACTGAAGCTTTCTTT
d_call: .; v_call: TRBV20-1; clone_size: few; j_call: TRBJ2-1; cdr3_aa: CSARDKVNEQFF; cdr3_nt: TGCAGTGCTAGAGATAAGGTCAATGAGCAGTTCTTC
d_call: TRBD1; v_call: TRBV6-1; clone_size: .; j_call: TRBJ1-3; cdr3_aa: CASRQGIIVSTIYF; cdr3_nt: TGTGCCAGCAGACAGGGGATAATCGTAAGCACCATATATTTT
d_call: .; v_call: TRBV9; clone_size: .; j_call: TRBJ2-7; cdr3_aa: CASSVSWGAYEQYF; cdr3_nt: TGTGCCAGCAGCGTTAGCTGGGGAGCCTACGAGCAGTACTTC
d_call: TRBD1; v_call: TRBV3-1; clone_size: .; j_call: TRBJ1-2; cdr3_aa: CASSFRTGVRGYTF; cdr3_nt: TGTGCCAGCAGCTTTCGGACAGGGGTGAGAGGCTACACCTTC
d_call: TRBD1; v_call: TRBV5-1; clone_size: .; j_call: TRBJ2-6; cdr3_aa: CASSPQGTGANVLTF; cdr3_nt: TGCGCCAGCAGCCCACAGGGGACCGGGGCCAACGTCCTGACTTTC
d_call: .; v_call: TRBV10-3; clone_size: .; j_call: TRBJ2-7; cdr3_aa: CAIAQLSYEQYF; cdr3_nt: TGTGCCATCGCTCAGTTGAGCTACGAGCAGTACTTC
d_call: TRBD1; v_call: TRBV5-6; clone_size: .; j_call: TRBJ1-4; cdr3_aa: CASSSTLRGTGEKLFF; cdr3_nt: TGTGCCAGCAGCTCCACCTTAAGGGGGACAGGTGAAAAACTGTTTTTT
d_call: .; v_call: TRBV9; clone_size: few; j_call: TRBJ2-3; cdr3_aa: CASSGWGGLTDTQYF; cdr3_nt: TGTGCCAGCAGCGGTTGGGGGGGGCTCACAGATACGCAGTATTTT
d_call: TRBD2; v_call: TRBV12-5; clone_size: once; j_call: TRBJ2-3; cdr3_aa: CASGFGTSGSTDTQYF; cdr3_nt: TGTGCTAGTGGTTTCGGGACTAGCGGTAGCACAGATACGCAGTATTTT
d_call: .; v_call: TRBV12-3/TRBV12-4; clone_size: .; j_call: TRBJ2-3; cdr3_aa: CASSLSDTDTQYF; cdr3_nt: TGTGCCAGCAGTTTGTCCGACACAGATACGCAGTATTTT
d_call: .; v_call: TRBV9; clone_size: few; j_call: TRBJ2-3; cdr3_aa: CASSVDLGVDTQYF; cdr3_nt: TGTGCCAGCAGCGTAGATCTGGGGGTAGATACGCAGTATTTT
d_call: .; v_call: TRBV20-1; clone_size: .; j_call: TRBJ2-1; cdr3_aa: CSAEAWIGEQFF; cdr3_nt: TGCAGTGCTGAGGCTTGGATCGGTGAGCAGTTCTTC
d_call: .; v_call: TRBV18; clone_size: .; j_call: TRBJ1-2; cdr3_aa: CASSPEGHGYTF; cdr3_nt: TGTGCCAGCTCACCTGAAGGGCATGGCTACACCTTC
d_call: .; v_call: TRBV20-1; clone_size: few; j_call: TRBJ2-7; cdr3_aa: CSANTLASEQYF; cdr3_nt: TGCAGTGCCAATACCCTAGCGAGTGAGCAGTACTTC
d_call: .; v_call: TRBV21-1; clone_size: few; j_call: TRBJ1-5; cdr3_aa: CASSKPPGRPQHF; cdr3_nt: TGTGCCAGCAGCAAACCCCCCGGTCGGCCCCAGCATTTT
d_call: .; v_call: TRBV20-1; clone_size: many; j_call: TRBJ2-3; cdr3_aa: CSARPGHTDTQYF; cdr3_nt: TGCAGTGCTAGACCGGGCCACACAGATACGCAGTATTTT
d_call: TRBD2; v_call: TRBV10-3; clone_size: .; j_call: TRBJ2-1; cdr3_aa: CAISWTSGGNEQFF; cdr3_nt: TGTGCCATCAGCTGGACTAGTGGCGGCAATGAGCAGTTCTTC
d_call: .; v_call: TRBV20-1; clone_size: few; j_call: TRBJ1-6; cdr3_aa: CSAILGKLGPLHF; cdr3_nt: TGCAGTGCTATCCTGGGGAAGCTTGGACCCCTCCACTTT
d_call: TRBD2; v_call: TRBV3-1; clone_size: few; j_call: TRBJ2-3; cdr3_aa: CASSQDLGRGGTDTQYF; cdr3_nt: TGTGCCAGCAGCCAAGATCTAGGACGGGGGGGAACAGATACGCAGTATTTT
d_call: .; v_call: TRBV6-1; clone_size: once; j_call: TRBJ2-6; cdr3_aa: CATTPGVVSGANVLTF; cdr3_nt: TGTGCCACCACACCCGGTGTAGTCTCTGGGGCCAACGTCCTGACTTTC
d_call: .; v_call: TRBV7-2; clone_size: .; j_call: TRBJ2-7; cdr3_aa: CASSFNSLNEQYF; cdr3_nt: TGTGCCAGCAGCTTTAACAGTCTCAACGAGCAGTACTTC
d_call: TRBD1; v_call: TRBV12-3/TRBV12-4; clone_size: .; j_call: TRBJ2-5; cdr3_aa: CASSLSDRGRETQYF; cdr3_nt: TGTGCCAGCAGTTTAAGCGACAGGGGGCGCGAGACCCAGTACTTC
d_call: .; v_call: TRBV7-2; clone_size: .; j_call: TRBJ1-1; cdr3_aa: CASSLQGGLEAFF; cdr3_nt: TGTGCCAGCAGCCTACAGGGCGGCCTGGAAGCTTTCTTT